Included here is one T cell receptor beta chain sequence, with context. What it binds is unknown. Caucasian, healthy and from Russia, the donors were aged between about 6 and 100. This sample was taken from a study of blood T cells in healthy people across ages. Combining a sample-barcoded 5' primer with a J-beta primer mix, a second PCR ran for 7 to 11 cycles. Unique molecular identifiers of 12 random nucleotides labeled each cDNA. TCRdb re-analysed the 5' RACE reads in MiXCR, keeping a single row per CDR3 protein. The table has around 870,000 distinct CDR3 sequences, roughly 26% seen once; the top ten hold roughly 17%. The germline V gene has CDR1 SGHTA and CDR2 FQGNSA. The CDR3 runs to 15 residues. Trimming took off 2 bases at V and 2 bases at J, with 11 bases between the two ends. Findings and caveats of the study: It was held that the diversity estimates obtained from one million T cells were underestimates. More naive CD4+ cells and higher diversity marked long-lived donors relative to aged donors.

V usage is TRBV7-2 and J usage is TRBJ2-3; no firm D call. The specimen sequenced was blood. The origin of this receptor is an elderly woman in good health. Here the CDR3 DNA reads TGTGCCAGCAGCTTAAATGGGCTACTCACAGATACGCAGTATTTT. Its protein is CASSLNGLLTDTQYF.